These 19 T cell receptor beta chains share one sample of origin, sequenced in a study of OX40 agonist ivuxolimab in advanced cancers. The repertoire was sequenced with immunoSEQ multiplex PCR; TCRdb's copy has only in-frame clones and lacks some. This sample carries over 15,000 clones, approximately 78% of them seen once, and the ten largest clones take roughly 27%. The sequenced sample was CD4+ or CD8+ T cells sorted from blood, obtained in a trial of the OX40 agonist ivuxolimab. The source of these receptors is an adult with an advanced solid tumor such as melanoma, head and neck, liver or kidney cancer.

The J gene is TRBJ1-2, the V gene TRBV27, with D possibly matching TRBD1 (6 bases). Trimming shortened V by 5 bases and J by 4 bases, and 14 bases separated the two germline ends. CDR3 length: 14 residues. Germline loops: CDR1 MNHEY, CDR2 SMNVEV (reference sequence). CDR3: CASSHKQGGYGYTF. In DNA form, the CDR3 reads TGTGCCAGCAGTCATAAACAGGGAGGCTATGGCTACACCTTC.

The chain combines TRBV6-4 with TRBJ2-6; tentative D call: TRBD1 (6 bases). Germline V CDR1 and CDR2: MRHNA, SNTAGT. The CDR3 is 16 amino acids. V was clipped by 6 bases and J by 0 bases, with 12 bases between them. The CDR3 DNA reads TGTGCCAGCAGCATCAGGGGTAGCTCTGGGGCCAACGTCCTGACTTTC. It translates to CASSIRGSSGANVLTF.

The CDR3 here is CASSQAGQQKSHNSPLHF. DNA of the CDR3: TGCGCCAGCAGTCAAGCTGGACAGCAGAAAAGCCATAATTCACCCCTCCACTTT. This chain connects TRBV23-1 to TRBJ1-6; perhaps TRBD1 as D (6 bases). TRBV23-1 is classed as an ORF, of uncertain function. The ends were cut back, 2 bases at V and 5 bases at J, with 19 bases in the middle. The CDR3 loop spans 18 amino acids.

CDR3 nucleotide sequence: TGTGCCAGCAGCTTTGAGGCGCCCCCTAACACCGGGGAGCTGTTTTTT. It specifies CASSFEAPPNTGELFF. The chain couples TRBV12-1 to TRBJ2-2. TRBV12-1 corresponds to a pseudogene. This CDR3 has 16 amino acids.

J is TRBJ1-1 and V is TRBV2, with D hard to call. Looked up from germline, CDR1 is SNHLY and CDR2 is FYNNEI. V was shortened by 6 bases and J by 3 bases, with 11 bases between the two germline ends. CDR3 size: 13 residues. CDR3 DNA: TGTGCCAGCAGAAGGACCCCGGACACTGAAGCTTTCTTT. Amino acid sequence: CASRRTPDTEAFF.

J is TRBJ2-2 and V is TRBV27; D call uncertain. Trimming removed 4 bases from V and 6 bases from J, with 12 bases in between. Germline V gives CDR1 MNHEY, CDR2 SMNVEV (reference sequence). CDR3 length equals 14 residues. The CDR3 is CASSYLSGSGELFF. The CDR3 region has the DNA TGTGCCAGCAGTTATCTATCCGGATCCGGGGAGCTGTTTTTT.

This clone was observed a handful of times. The chain couples TRBV4-1 to TRBJ2-7; the D is unclear. CDR1 and CDR2 (germline): MGHRA, YSYEKL. The CDR3 is 13 amino acids. V lost 3 bases to trimming and J lost 3 bases, with 9 bases between them. Here the CDR3 DNA reads TGCGCCAGCAGCCAGCCGGGTTTCTACGAGCAGTACTTC. Encoded protein: CASSQPGFYEQYF.

This clone was observed a handful of times. The chain recombines TRBV7-5 with TRBJ2-5; TRBD2 is the table's D call, not checked against the DNA. TRBV7-5 is described as a pseudogene. The CDR3 has 13 residues. CDR3 nucleotide sequence: TGTGCCAGCAGCTTCGCGGGGCGTCGGAGCCAGTACTTC. It is translated as CASSFAGRRSQYF.

In its sample, this clone was seen many times. V is TRBV4-1 and J is TRBJ1-1; 7 nucleotides agree with TRBD1. Germline V gene sequence: CDR1 MGHRA, CDR2 YSYEKL. The CDR3 length is 17 residues. V was pared by 0 bases and J by 0 bases, with 7 bases of the junction left unmatched. CDR3 sequence reads: CASSQDVRGGVNTEAFF. CDR3 nucleotide sequence: TGCGCCAGCAGCCAAGATGTCAGGGGGGGCGTGAACACTGAAGCTTTCTTT.

This clone was observed once. The rearrangement uses TRBV6-4 and TRBJ1-5; D is unresolved. CDR1 and CDR2 (germline): MRHNA, SNTAGT. There are 13 residues in the CDR3. V shed 4 bases and J shed 5 bases, with 9 bases lying between them. The CDR3 protein is CASSVDFDQPQHF. The CDR3 bases are TGTGCCAGCAGTGTCGATTTTGATCAGCCCCAGCATTTT.

The rearrangement uses TRBV7-9 and TRBJ2-5; 8 bases match TRBD1. The germline gives CDR1 SEHNR, CDR2 FQNEAQ (reference sequence). After removal of 2 bases from V and 0 bases from J, the junction contained 2 bases not matched to a gene. The CDR3 consists of 15 residues. The CDR3 spells CASSLLQGDQETQYF. CDR3 nucleotide sequence: TGTGCCAGCAGCTTATTACAGGGGGACCAAGAGACCCAGTACTTC. The full variable domain, in which reference TRBV7-9 and TRBJ2-5 provide the parts outside the CDR3, is DTGVSQNPRHKITKRGQNVTFRCDPISEHNRLYWYRQTLGQGPEFLTYFQNEAQLEKSRLLSDRFSAERPKGSFSTLEIQRTEQGDSAMYLCASSLLQGDQETQYFGPGTRLLVL.

As for this clone: Germline and junction disagree at one end, which may indicate a read error. The chain links TRBV15 to TRBJ1-3; 12 bases align to TRBD1. This CDR3 comprises 15 residues. CDR1 is LNHNV and CDR2 is YYDKDF in the germline V gene (reference sequence). The CDR3 DNA follows: TGTGCCACCAGCAGTGATACCGGGACAGGGGGCGTCTCGGATTTT. This translates into CATSSDTGTGGVSDF.

The gene calls are TRBV5-6 and TRBJ1-6; D unclear. The CDR3 consists of 15 residues. V lost 0 bases to trimming and J lost 8 bases, with 12 bases between them. The germline gives CDR1 SGHDT, CDR2 YYEEEE. The CDR3 is CASSLERRPDSPLHF. Here the CDR3 DNA reads TGTGCCAGCAGCTTGGAACGAAGGCCCGATTCACCCCTCCACTTT. The full variable domain, with the rest looked up from reference TRBV5-6 and TRBJ1-6, is DAGVTQSPTHLIKTRGQQVTLRCSPKSGHDTVSWYQQALGQGPQFIFQYYEEEERQRGNFPDRFSGHQFPNYSSELNVNALLLGDSALYLCASSLERRPDSPLHFGNGTRLTVT.

The V and J genes are TRBV27 and TRBJ1-3; D gene unclear. CDR3 length equals 15 residues. The ends were cut back, 3 bases at V and 0 bases at J, with 9 bases in the middle. Germline V gene sequence: CDR1 MNHEY, CDR2 SMNVEV (reference sequence). The CDR3 protein is CASSLSGSSGNTIYF. DNA of the CDR3: TGTGCCAGCAGTTTGTCCGGAAGCTCTGGAAACACCATATATTTT.

The chain joins TRBV6-5 to TRBJ2-3; D is unclear. Deletions cut 0 bases from V and 2 bases from J, with 9 bases between. The CDR3 has 15 amino acids. The germline V gene has CDR1 MNHEY and CDR2 SVGAGI. As DNA, the CDR3 is TGTGCCAGCAGTTACTCTACTACCCCCACAGATACGCAGTATTTT. Translation gives CASSYSTTPTDTQYF.

V usage is TRBV7-9 and J usage is TRBJ2-3; 8 bases agree with TRBD1. Germline values: CDR1 SEHNR, CDR2 FQNEAQ (reference sequence). CDR3 length: 12 amino acids. The J segment lost 15 bases and the V segment lost 5 bases, leaving 10 bases of the junction unmatched. This CDR3 reads CASSPRGTGIYF. CDR3 DNA: TGTGCCAGCAGCCCCCGCGGGACAGGAATCTATTTT.

This sequence joins TRBV10-3 and TRBJ2-1, with 7 bases matching TRBD2. Germline V gives CDR1 ENHRY, CDR2 SYGVKD. CDR3 length: 16 residues. J was trimmed by 3 bases and V by 0 bases; bases with no gene match: 5. DNA of the CDR3: TGTGCCATCAGTGAGTCGGTTTCTAGCGGCTACAATGAGCAGTTCTTC. It specifies CAISESVSSGYNEQFF.

This clone was seen a few times. The rearrangement joins TRBV7-8 to TRBJ1-4, with a weak D call TRBD1 (6 bases). CDR1 is SGHVS, CDR2 FQNEAQ, per germline. This CDR3 is 17 amino acids long. V lost 3 bases, J lost 3 bases, and 17 bases lay in between. The CDR3 nucleotides read TGTGCCAGCAGCTTCACCGGAAGGGGGGGGCCTAATGAAAAACTGTTTTTT. Protein: CASSFTGRGGPNEKLFF.

The chain carries TRBV7-3 and TRBJ2-5, with 7 nucleotides matching TRBD2. V trimming: 0 bases; J trimming: 4 bases; junction bases outside the gene matches: 5. This CDR3 contains 15 residues. Germline CDR1 is SGHTA and CDR2 is FQGTGA. The CDR3 DNA sequence: TGTGCCAGCAGCTTAACGGGAGGGAGGGGAGAGACCCAGTACTTC. Its translation: CASSLTGGRGETQYF. The whole variable domain, filled in from reference TRBV7-3 and TRBJ2-5, reads GAGVSQTPSNKVTEKGKYVELRCDPISGHTALYWYRQSLGQGPEFLIYFQGTGAADDSGLPNDRFFAVRPEGSVSTLKIQRTERGDSAVYLCASSLTGGRGETQYFGPGTRLLVL.